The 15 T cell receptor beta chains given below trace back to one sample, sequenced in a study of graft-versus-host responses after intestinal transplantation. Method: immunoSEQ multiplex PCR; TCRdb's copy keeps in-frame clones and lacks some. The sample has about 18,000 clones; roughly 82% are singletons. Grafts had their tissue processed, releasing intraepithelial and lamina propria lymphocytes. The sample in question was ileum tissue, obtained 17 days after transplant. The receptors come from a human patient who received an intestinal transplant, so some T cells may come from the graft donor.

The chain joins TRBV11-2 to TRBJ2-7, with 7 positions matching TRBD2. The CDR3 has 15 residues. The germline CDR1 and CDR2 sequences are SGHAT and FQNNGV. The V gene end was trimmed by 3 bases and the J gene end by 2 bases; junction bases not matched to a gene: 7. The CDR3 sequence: CASSFLAVAAYEQYF. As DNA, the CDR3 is TGTGCCAGCAGCTTTCTAGCGGTGGCGGCCTACGAGCAGTACTTC. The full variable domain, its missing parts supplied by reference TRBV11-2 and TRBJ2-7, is EAGVAQSPRYKIIEKRQSVAFWCNPISGHATLYWYQQILGQGPKLLIQFQNNGVVDDSQLPKDRFSAERLKGVDSTLKIQPAKLEDSAVYLCASSFLAVAAYEQYFGPGTRLTVT.

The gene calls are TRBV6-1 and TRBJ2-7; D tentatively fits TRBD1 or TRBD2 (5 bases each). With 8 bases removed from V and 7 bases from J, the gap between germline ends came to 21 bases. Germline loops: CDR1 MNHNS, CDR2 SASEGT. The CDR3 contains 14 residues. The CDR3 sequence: CASGSRDSPLEQYF. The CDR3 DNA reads TGTGCCAGCGGGAGTCGAGACAGCCCCTTGGAGCAGTACTTC.

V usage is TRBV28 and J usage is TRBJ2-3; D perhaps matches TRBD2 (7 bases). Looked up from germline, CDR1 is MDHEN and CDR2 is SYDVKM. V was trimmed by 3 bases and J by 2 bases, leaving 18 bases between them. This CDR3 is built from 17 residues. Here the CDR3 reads CASSFGGPDLYTDTQYF. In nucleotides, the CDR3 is TGTGCCAGCAGTTTCGGGGGGCCGGATTTATACACAGATACGCAGTATTTT.

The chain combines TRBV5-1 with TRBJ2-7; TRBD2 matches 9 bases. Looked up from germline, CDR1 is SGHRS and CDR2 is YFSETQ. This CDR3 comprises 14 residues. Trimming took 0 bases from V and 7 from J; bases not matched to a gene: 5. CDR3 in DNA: TGCGCCAGCAGCTTGGCGACTAGCGGCAGGGAGCAGTACTTC. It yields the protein CASSLATSGREQYF.

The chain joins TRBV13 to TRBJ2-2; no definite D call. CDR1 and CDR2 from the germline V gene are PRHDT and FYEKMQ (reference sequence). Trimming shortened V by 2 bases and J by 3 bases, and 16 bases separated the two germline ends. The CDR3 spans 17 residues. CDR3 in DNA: TGTGCCAGCAGCTTACGGCAAGCCGAAACCCACACCGGGGAGCTGTTTTTT. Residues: CASSLRQAETHTGELFF.

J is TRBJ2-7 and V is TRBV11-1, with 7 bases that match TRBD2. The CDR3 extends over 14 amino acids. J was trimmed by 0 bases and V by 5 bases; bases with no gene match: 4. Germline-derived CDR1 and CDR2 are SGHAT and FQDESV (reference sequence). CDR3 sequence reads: CASSRAGSSYEQYF. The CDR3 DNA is TGTGCCAGCAGCCGAGCGGGGAGCTCCTACGAGCAGTACTTC.

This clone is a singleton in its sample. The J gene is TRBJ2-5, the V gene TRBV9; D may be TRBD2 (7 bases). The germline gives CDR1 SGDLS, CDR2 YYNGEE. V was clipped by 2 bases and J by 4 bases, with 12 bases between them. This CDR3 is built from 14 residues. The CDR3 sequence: CASSVEGGGETQYF. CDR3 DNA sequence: TGTGCCAGCAGCGTTGAGGGGGGGGGAGAGACCCAGTACTTC.

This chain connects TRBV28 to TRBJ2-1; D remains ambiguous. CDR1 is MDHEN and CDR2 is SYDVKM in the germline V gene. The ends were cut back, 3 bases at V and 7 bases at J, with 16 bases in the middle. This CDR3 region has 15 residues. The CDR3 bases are TGTGCCAGCAGTTTTTATCCCCTGTATCGGAATGAGCAGTTCTTC. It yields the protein CASSFYPLYRNEQFF.

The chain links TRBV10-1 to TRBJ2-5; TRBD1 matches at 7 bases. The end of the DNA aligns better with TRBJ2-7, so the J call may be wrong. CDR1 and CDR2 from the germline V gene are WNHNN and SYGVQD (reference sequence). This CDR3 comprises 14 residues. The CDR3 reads CASTLTGEGYEQYF. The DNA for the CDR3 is TGCGCCAGCACCCTAACAGGGGAAGGTTACGAGCAGTACTTC.

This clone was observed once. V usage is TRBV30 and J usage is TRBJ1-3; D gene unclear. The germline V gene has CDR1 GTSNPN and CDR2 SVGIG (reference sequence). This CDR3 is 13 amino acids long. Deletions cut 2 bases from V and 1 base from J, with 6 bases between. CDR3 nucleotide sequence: TGTGCCTGGAGTCATAAGTCTGGAAACACCATATATTTT. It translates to CAWSHKSGNTIYF.

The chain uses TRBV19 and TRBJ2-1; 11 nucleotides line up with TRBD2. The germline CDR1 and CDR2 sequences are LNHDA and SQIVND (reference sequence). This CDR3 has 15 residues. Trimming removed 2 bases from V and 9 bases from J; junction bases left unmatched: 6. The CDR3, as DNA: TGTGCCAGTAGTATAACGGCTAGCGGGAGGAGTGAGCAGTTCTTC. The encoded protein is CASSITASGRSEQFF.

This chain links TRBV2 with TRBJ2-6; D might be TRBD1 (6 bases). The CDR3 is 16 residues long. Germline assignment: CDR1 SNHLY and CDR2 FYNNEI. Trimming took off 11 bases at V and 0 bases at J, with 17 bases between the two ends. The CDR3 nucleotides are TGTGCCCGATCCAGGGGAACAAGCTCTGGGGCCAACGTCCTGACTTTC. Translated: CARSRGTSSGANVLTF.

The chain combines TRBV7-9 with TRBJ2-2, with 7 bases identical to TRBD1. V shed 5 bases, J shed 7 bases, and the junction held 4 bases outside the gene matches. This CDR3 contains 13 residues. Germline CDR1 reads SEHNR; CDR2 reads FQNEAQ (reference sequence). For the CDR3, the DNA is TGTGCCAGCAGCCGGACAGGTATCGGGGAGCTGTTTTTT. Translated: CASSRTGIGELFF.

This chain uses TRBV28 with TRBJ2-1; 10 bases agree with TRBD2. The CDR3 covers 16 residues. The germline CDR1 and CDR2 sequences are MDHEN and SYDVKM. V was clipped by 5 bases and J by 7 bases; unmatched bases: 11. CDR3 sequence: CASSANVAGGWNEQFF. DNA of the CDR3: TGTGCCAGCAGTGCGAATGTAGCGGGGGGATGGAATGAGCAGTTCTTC.

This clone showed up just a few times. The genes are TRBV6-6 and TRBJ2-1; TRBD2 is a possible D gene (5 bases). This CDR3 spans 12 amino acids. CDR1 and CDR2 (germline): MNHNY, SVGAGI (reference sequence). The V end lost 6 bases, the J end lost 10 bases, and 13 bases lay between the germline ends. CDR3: CASSGYTREQFF. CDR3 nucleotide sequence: TGTGCCAGCAGCGGATACACTAGGGAGCAGTTCTTC.